The following is a TCR beta chain sequence with its context. Profiling relied on immunoSEQ multiplex PCR, and the TCRdb table lists in-frame clones only, not all of them. Of some 43,000 clones listed, about nine tenths are singletons. The entry originates in a study of T cell changes during pregnancy in multiple sclerosis. V shed 6 bases and J shed 6 bases, with 12 bases lying between them. The CDR3 sequence is 13 residues long. CDR1 is MNHNY and CDR2 is SVGAGI in the germline V gene (reference sequence). The specimen comprised peripheral blood, sampled in the first trimester of pregnancy. The gene calls are TRBV6-6 and TRBJ2-1; weak D call: TRBD1 (6 bases). This clonotype originated in a female donor in good health, enrolled as a control in a pregnancy study. CDR3: CASRPGQINEQFF. The DNA of the CDR3 is TGTGCCAGCAGACCCGGACAGATCAATGAGCAGTTCTTC.